Listed below are T cell receptor beta chains from one sample, sequenced in a study of blood T cell repertoires in COVID-19. Profiling relied on immunoSEQ multiplex PCR, and the TCRdb table lists in-frame clones only, not all of them. Among 110,000 to 150,000 clones listed, more than 75% were seen once. The sample consisted of peripheral blood. The receptors here all came from a woman of 80 years or more with acute or convalescent COVID-19. Both conserved end residues are trimmed from each CDR3. D genes are given only for firm matches.

TRBD2 TRBJ2-1 TRBV4-2 ASSQAVNGRHSYNEQF
. TRBJ1-2 TRBV28 ASSKIAGDHGYT
TRBD1 TRBJ2-5 TRBV3-1/TRBV3-2 ASSQDVGQGGTQY
. TRBJ1-1 TRBV28 ASSLEGLALNTEAF
TRBD1 TRBJ1-5 TRBV5-8 ASSPTGRFEQPQH
TRBD2 TRBJ2-1 TRBV5-1 ASSAPLAGVMDEQF
. TRBJ1-3 TRBV20-1 SALTGNTIY
TRBD1 TRBJ2-3 TRBV18 ASNDRVTDTQY
TRBD1 TRBJ1-5 TRBV7-8 ASSQSDRGRYQPQH
. TRBJ2-1 TRBV14 ASSNPEAWINYNEQF
TRBD2 TRBJ2-3 TRBV11-2 ASSLDSSGGGDTQY
TRBD1 TRBJ2-7 TRBV27 ASSPLGQGVYEQY
. TRBJ2-4 TRBV7-9 ASSLLRGKSIQY